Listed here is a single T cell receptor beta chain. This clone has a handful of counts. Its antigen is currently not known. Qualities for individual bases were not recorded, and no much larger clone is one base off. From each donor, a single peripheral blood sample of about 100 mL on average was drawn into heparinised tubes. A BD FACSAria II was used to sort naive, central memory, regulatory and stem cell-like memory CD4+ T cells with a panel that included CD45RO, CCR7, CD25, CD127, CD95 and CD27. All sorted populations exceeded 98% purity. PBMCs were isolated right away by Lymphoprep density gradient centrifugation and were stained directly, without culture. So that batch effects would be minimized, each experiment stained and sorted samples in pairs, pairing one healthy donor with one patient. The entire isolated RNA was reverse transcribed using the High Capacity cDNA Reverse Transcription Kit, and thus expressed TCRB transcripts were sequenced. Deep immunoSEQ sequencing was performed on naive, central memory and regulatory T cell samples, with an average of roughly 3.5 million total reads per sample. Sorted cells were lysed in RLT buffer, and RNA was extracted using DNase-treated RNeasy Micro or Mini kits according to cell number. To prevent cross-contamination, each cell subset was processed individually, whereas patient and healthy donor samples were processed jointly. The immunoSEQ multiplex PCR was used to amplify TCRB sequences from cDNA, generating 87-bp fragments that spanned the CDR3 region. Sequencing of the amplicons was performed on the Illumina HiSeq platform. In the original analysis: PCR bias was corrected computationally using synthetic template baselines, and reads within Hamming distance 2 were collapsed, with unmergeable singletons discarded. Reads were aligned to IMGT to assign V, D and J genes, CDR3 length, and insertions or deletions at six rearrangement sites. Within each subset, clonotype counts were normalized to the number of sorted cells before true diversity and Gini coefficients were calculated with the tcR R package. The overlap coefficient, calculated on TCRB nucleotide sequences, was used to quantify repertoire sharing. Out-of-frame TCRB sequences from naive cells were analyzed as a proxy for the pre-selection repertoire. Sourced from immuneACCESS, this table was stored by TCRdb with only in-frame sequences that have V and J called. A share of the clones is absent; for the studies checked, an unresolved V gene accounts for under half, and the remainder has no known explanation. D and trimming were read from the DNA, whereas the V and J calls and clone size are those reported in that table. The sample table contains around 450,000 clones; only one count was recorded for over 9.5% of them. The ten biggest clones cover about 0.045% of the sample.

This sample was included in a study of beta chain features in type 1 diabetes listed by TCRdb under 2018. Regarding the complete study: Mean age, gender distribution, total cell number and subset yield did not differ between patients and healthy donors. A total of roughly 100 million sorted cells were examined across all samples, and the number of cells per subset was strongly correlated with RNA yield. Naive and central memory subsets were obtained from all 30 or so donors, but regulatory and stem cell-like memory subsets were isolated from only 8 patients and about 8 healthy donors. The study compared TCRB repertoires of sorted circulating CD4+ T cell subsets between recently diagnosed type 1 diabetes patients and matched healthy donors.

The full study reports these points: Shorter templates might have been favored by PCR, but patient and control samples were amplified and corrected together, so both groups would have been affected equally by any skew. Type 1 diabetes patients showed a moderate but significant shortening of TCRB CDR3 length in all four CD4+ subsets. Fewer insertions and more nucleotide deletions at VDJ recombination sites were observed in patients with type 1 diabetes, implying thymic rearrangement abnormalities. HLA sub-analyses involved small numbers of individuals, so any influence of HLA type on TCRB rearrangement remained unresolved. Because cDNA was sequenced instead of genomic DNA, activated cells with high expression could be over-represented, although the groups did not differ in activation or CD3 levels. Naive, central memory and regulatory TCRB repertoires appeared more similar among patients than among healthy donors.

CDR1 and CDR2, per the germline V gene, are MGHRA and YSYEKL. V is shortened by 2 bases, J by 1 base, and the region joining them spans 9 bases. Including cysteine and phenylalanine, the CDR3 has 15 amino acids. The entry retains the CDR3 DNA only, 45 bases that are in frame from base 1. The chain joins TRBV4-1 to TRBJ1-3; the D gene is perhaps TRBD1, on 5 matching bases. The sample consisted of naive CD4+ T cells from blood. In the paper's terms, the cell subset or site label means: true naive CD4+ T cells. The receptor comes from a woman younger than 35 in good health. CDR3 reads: CASSQLGLSGNTIYF. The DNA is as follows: TGCGCCAGCAGCCAACTGGGACTTTCTGGAAACACCATATATTTT.